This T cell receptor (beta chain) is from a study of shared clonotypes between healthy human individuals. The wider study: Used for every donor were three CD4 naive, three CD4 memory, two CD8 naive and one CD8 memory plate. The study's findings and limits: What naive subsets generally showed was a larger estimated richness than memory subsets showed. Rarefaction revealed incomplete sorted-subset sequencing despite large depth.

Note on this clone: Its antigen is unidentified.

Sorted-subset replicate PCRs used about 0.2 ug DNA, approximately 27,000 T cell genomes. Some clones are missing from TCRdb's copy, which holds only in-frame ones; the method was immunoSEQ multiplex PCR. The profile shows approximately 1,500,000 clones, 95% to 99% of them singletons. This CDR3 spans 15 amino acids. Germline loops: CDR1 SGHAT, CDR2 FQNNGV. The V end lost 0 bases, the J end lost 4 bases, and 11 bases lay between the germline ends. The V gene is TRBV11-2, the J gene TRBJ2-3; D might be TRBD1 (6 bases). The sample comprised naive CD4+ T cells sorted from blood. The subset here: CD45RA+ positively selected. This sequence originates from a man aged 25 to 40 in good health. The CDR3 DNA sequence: TGTGCCAGCAGCTTAGATATCAGGGGTTCAGATACGCAGTATTTT. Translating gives CASSLDIRGSDTQYF.